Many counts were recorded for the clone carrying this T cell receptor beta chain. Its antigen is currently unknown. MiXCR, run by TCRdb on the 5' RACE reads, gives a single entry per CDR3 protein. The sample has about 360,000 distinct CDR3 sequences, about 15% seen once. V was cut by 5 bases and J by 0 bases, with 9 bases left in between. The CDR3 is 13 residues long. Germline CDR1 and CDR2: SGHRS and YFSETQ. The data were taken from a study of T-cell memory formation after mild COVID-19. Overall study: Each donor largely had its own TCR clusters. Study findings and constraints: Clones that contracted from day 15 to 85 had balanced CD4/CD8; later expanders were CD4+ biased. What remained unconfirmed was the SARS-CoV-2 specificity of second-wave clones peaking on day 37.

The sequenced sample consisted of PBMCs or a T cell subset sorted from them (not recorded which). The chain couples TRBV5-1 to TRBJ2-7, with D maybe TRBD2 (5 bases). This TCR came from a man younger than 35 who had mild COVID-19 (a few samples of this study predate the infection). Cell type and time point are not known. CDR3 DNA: TGCGCCAGCAGGAGGACTGCCTCCTACGAGCAGTACTTC. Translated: CASRRTASYEQYF.